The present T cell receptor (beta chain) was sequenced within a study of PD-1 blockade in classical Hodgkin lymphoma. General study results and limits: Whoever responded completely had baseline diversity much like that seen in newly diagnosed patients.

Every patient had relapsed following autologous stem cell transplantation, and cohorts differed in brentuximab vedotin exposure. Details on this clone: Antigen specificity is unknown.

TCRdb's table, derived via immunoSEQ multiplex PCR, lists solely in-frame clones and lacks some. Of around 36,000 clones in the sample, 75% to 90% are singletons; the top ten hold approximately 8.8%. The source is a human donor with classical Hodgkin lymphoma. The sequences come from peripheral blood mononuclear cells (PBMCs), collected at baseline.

CDR3 amino acids: CASSEVVRVGAFF. The CDR3 DNA follows: TGTGCCAGCAGTGAGGTGGTCCGGGTTGGAGCTTTCTTT. The chain is built from TRBV2 and TRBJ1-1; unclear D gene. Per germline, CDR1 SNHLY and CDR2 FYNNEI. V dropped 3 bases and J dropped 10 bases, with 15 bases sitting between them. This CDR3 has 13 amino acids.